The clone carrying this TCR beta chain was recorded at least ten times. The assay was immunoSEQ multiplex PCR, and TCRdb's table has in-frame clones only and misses some. This table has some 60,000 clones, about 88% appearing once. The sample originates from a study of T cell changes during pregnancy in multiple sclerosis. Trimming left V 3 bases short and J 6 bases short, with 15 bases between. The germline gives CDR1 SQVTM, CDR2 ANQGSEA. This CDR3 is 13 amino acids long. The chain uses TRBV29-1 and TRBJ2-7; D is possibly TRBD2 (6 bases). Sequenced material: peripheral blood, taken in the first trimester of pregnancy. This receptor was taken from a female donor in good health, enrolled as a control in a pregnancy study. This CDR3 is CSVDGGTRFEQYF. CDR3 nucleotide sequence: TGCAGCGTTGATGGGGGGACCCGCTTCGAGCAGTACTTC.